This record looks at one T cell receptor beta chain sequence and its context. The antigen is undetermined. These data are taken from a study of human T cells and chemical hapten exposure. Study-wide context: For sensitization, 2% DPC was applied to an approximately 2 cm by approximately 2 cm patch of upper inner arm skin. After 6 days, upper back 0.01% DPC patch tests were scored.

How the authors handled the data: Over 95,000 TCRs per sample was the median, with a range of roughly 23,224 to 750,000. TCRdb reprocessed the RACE reads via MiXCR and lists one record per CDR3 protein. The V and J calls shown here were made by TCRdb, not taken from the authors' results. The data contain fewer than 80,000 distinct CDR3 sequences, roughly 9.6% of them seen just once; the ten biggest clones take up approximately 2.4%. The germline V gene has CDR1 KGHSH and CDR2 LQKENI. Trimming left V 6 bases short and J 0 bases short, with 12 bases between. The CDR3 has 15 amino acids. Time point described: patch test 3, about 24 weeks after DPC sensitization. Treatment described: therapeutic diphenylcyclopropenone sensitization with weekly scalp DPC. Study-level findings and limits: A positive correlation with patch test score was shown by PT1 expanded TCR counts.

Sequences were derived from whole blood, sampled in connection with sensitization to the hapten diphenylcyclopropenone (DPC). This sequence originates from a woman aged 25 to 39 with alopecia areata. Some clones in this sample may be carry-over from other donors' samples. The chain recombines TRBV18 with TRBJ2-1; a possible D gene is TRBD1 (5 bases). The CDR3 DNA reads TGTGCCAGCTCTCAGGGCAGGGTCTCCTACAATGAGCAGTTCTTC. The encoded protein is CASSQGRVSYNEQFF.